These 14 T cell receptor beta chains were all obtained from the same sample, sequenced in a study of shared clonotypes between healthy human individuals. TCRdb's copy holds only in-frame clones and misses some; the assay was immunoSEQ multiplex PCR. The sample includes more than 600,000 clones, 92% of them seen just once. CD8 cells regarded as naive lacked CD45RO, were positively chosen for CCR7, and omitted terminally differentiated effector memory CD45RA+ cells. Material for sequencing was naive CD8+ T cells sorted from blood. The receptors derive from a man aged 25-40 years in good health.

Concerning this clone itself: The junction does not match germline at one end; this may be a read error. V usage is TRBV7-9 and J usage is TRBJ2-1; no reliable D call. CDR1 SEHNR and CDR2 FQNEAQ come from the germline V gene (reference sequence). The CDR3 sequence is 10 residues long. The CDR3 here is CASSSQVFLF. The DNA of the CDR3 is TGTGCCAGCAGCTCCCAGGTCTTTCTCTTC.

CDR3 amino acids: CAIREAGGGGYEQYF. The CDR3, as DNA: TGTGCCATCAGAGAAGCAGGGGGTGGTGGCTACGAGCAGTACTTC. This rearrangement joins TRBV10-3 to TRBJ2-7; 7 nucleotides match TRBD1. CDR1 ENHRY and CDR2 SYGVKD come from the germline V gene. This CDR3 region has 15 residues. V was clipped by 6 bases and J by 3 bases; unmatched bases: 11.

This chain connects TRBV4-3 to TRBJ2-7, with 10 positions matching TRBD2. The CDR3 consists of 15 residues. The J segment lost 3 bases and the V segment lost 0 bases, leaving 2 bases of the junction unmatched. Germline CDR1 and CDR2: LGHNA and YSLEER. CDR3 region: CASSQELAGRYEQYF. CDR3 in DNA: TGCGCCAGCAGCCAAGAACTAGCGGGACGCTACGAGCAGTACTTC.

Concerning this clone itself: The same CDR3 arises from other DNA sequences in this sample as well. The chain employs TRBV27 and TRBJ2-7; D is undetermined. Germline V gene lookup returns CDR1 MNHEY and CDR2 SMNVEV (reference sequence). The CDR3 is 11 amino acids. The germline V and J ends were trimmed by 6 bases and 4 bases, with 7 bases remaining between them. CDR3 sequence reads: CASREGYEQYF. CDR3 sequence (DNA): TGTGCCAGCAGGGAAGGTTACGAGCAGTACTTC.

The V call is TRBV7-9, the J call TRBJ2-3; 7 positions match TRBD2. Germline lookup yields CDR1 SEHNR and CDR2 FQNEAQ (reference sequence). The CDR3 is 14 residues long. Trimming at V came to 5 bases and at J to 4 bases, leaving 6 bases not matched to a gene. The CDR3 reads CASSPRAGADTQYF. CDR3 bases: TGTGCCAGCAGCCCAAGGGCGGGGGCAGATACGCAGTATTTT.

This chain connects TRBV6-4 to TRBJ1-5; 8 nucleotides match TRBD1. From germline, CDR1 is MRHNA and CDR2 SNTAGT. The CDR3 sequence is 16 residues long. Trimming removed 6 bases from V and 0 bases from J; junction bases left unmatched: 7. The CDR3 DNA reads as TGTGCCAGCAGGGCCAGGGACAGGTTTAGCAATCAGCCCCAGCATTTT. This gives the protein CASRARDRFSNQPQHF.

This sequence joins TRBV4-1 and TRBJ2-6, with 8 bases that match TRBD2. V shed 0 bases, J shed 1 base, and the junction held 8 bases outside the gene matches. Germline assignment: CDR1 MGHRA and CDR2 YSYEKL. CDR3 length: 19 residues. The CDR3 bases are TGCGCCAGCAGCCAAGAAGGCGCGGGAGGAATGTCTGGGGCCAACGTCCTGACTTTC. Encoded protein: CASSQEGAGGMSGANVLTF.

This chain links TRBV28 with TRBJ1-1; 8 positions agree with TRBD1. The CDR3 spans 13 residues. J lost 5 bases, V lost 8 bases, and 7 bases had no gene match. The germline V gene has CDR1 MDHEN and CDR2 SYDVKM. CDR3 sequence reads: CASAGGGFTEAFF. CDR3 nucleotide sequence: TGTGCCAGCGCAGGGGGCGGTTTTACTGAAGCTTTCTTT.

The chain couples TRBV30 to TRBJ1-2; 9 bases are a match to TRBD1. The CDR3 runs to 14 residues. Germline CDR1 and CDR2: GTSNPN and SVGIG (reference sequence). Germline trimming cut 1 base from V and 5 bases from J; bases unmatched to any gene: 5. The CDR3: CAWSAGQGHYGYTF. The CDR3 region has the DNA TGTGCCTGGAGTGCCGGACAGGGGCATTATGGCTACACCTTC.

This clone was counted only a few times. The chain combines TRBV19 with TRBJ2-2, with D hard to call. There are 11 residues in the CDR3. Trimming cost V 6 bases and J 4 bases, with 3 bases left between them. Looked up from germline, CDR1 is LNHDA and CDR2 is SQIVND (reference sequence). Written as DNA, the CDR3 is TGTGCCAGTAGGACCACCGGGGAGCTGTTTTTT. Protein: CASRTTGELFF.

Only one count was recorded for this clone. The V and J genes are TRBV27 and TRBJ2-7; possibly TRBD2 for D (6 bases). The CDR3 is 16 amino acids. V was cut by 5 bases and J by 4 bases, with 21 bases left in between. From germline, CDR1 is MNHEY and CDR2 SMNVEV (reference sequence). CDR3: CASSPSPGPAGYEQYF. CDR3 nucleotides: TGTGCCAGCAGTCCCTCCCCAGGACCAGCGGGTTACGAGCAGTACTTC.

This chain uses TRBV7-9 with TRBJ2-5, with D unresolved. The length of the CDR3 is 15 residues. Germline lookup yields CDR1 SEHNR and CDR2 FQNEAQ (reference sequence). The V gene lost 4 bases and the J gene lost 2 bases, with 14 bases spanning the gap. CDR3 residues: CASSSNSDLQETQYF. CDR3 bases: TGTGCCAGCAGCTCGAACTCAGATCTACAAGAGACCCAGTACTTC. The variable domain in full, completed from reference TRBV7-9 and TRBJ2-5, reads DTGVSQNPRHKITKRGQNVTFRCDPISEHNRLYWYRQTLGQGPEFLTYFQNEAQLEKSRLLSDRFSAERPKGSFSTLEIQRTEQGDSAMYLCASSSNSDLQETQYFGPGTRLLVL.

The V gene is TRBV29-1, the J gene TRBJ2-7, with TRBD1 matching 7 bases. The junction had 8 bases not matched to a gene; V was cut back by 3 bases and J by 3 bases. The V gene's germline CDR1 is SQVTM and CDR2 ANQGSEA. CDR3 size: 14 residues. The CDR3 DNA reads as TGCAGCGTTGAGGTTAGGGGACAGAGCTACGAGCAGTACTTC. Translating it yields CSVEVRGQSYEQYF.

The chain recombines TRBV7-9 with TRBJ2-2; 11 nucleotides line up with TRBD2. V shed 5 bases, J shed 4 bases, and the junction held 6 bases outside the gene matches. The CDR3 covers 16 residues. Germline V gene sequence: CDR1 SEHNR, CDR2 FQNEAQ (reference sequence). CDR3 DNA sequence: TGTGCCAGCAGCAATAGCGGGAGGGCGATCACCGGGGAGCTGTTTTTT. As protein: CASSNSGRAITGELFF.